The T cell receptor beta chain under discussion was sequenced for a study of cytomegalovirus exposure and HLA in healthy donors. The study, taken as a whole, reports: Cytomegalovirus association was assigned to more than 150 TCR beta chains. Per a later analysis, about 17,000 TCR beta sequences showed association with HLA alleles at 0.05 false discovery rate.

The PCR employed 60 Vbeta primers together with 13 Jbeta primers. Clones were read by immunoSEQ multiplex PCR, and TCRdb kept only the in-frame ones, dropping some. Among around 180,000 clones, approximately 86% were seen once, and the ten largest hold approximately 1.7%. About this clone: The antigen remains undetermined.

All donors participated as healthy donors of bone marrow. CDR3 length: 16 amino acids. The germline gives CDR1 SGHRS, CDR2 YFSETQ. With 2 bases removed from V and 5 bases from J, the gap between germline ends came to 20 bases. The sequenced sample was PBMCs. V is TRBV5-1 and J is TRBJ2-7; the D gene is possibly TRBD2 (6 bases). The receptor was derived from a woman aged 18-29 years in good health and CMV-seronegative. The CDR3 is CASSFPRTGVNDEQYF. CDR3 DNA sequence: TGCGCCAGCAGCTTTCCTCGAACGGGGGTGAACGACGAGCAGTACTTC.